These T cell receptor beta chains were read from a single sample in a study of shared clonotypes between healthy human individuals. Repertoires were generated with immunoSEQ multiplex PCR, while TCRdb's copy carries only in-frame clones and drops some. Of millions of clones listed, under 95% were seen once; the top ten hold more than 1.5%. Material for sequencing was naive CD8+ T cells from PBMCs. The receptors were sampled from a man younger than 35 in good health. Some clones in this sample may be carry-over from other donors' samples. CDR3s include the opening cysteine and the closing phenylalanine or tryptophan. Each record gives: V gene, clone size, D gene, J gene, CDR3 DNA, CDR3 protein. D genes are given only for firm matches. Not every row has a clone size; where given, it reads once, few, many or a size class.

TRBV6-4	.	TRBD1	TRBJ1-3	TGTGCAAGGGACAGCGGACATGGAAACACCATATATTTT	CARDSGHGNTIYF
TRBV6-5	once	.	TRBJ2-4	TGTGCCAGCAGGGTTGGGGACAAAAACATTCAGTACTTC	CASRVGDKNIQYF
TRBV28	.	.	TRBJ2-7	TGTGCCAGCAGTCCAACCGGACAAACCTACGAGCAGTACTTC	CASSPTGQTYEQYF
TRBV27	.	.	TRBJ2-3	TGTGCCAGCAGTTTACTCCAGGGGACCACAGATACGCAGTATTTT	CASSLLQGTTDTQYF
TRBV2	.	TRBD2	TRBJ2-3	TGTGCCAGCAGTGATTATTCTAGCGGGGGCACAGATACGCAGTATTTT	CASSDYSSGGTDTQYF
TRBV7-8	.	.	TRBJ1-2	TGTGCCAGCAGCGAGTGGGGGCACGACTATGGCTACACCTTC	CASSEWGHDYGYTF
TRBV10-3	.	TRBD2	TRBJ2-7	TGTGCCATCGGGACTAGCGTAAGCTCCTACGAGCAGTACTTC	CAIGTSVSSYEQYF
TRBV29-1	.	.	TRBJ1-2	TGCAGCGTTGAGTTTCAGGGGTTGAATGGCTACACCTTC	CSVEFQGLNGYTF
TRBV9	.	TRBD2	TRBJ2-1	TGTGCCAGCAGCGCGGGACTAGCTATCTCCGGTGAGCAGTTCTTC	CASSAGLAISGEQFF
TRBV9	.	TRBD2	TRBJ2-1	TGTGCCAGCAGCGGAACTAGCGGGAGGTTATATGAGCAGTTCTTC	CASSGTSGRLYEQFF
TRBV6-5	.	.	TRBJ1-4	TGTGCCAGCAGTTACTACAGGGCGAATAGGGAAAAACTGTTTTTT	CASSYYRANREKLFF
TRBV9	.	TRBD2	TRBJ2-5	TGTGCCAGCAGCGTAGAGGCAGCGGGAGCCTTCAGGGAGACCCAGTACTTC	CASSVEAAGAFRETQYF
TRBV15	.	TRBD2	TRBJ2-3	TGTGCCACCAGCGAGGGGACTAGCGGGGGAATAAGCACAGATACGCAGTATTTT	CATSEGTSGGISTDTQYF
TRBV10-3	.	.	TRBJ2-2	TGTGCCATCAGGGACCACAACACCGGGGAGCTGTTTTTT	CAIRDHNTGELFF
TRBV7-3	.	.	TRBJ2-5	TGTGCCAGCAGCTCTAGGGTTTGGGAGACCCAGTACTTC	CASSSRVWETQYF
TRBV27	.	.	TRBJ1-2	TGTGCCAGCAGTTTACTCGGGACTTTATTTTATGGCTACACCTTC	CASSLLGTLFYGYTF
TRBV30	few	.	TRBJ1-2	TGTGCCTGGATTACAGGGCTCGGCTACACCTTC	CAWITGLGYTF
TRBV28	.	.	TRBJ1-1	TGTGCCAGCAGTTTTGGTTTCGGCGGAAAGAACACTGAAGCTTTCTTT	CASSFGFGGKNTEAFF
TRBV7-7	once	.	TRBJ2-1	TGTGCCAGCAGCTTAGCTGGGCAGGGGGGTGAAAATGAGCAGTTCTTC	CASSLAGQGGENEQFF
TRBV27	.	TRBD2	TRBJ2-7	TGTGCCAGCAGTTTATTGGTCGGGAGGGCCTACGAGCAGTACTTC	CASSLLVGRAYEQYF
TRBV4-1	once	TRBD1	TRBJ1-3	TGCGCCAGCAGCCACCTAGGGACAGGGGGAAACACCATATATTTT	CASSHLGTGGNTIYF
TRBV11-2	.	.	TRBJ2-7	TGTGCCAGCGGCGGCGGTGGTTTCGGGAACTACGAGCAGTACTTC	CASGGGGFGNYEQYF
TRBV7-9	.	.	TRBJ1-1	TGTGCAGCACTGGGGGGCAGGGTGGACACTGAAGCTTTCTTT	CAALGGRVDTEAFF
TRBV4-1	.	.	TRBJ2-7	TGCGCCAGCAGCCACGGAGGGGTCGAGCAGTACTTC	CASSHGGVEQYF
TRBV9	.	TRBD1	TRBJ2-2	TGTGCCAGCAGCGTAGGGAGGTCAGGGGGGAACACCGGGGAGCTGTTTTTT	CASSVGRSGGNTGELFF
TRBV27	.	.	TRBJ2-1	TGTGCCAGCAGTTTTACTCGGACGTCGGGGAGCTCCTACAATGAGCAGTTCTTC	CASSFTRTSGSSYNEQFF
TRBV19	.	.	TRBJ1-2	TGTGCCAGTAGTATGGGACTGGTATATGGCTACACCTTC	CASSMGLVYGYTF
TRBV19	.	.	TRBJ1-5	TGTGCCAGTAGTGCTTACAGGACCCTAGGGCCCCAGCATTTT	CASSAYRTLGPQHF
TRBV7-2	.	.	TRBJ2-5	TGTGCCAGCAGCTTATTCGCAGGGTTGCCAGAGACCCAGTACTTC	CASSLFAGLPETQYF
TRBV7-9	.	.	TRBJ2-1	TGTGCCAGCAGCTTACCCAGGGGAAGCGGGACTTACAATGAGCAGTTCTTC	CASSLPRGSGTYNEQFF
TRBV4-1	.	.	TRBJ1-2	TGCGCCAGCAGCCCGCAAGGGGCTAACTATGGCTACACCTTC	CASSPQGANYGYTF
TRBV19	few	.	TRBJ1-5	TGTGCCAGTAGTATCGAATGGGGTCAGCCCCAGCATTTT	CASSIEWGQPQHF
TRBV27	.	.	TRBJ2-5	TGTGCCAGCAGCCTGATCCAAGAGACCCAGTACTTC	CASSLIQETQYF
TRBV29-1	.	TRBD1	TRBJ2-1	TGCACCGTCGTGGACAGGGGTCCGTTGAATGAGCAGTTCTTC	CTVVDRGPLNEQFF
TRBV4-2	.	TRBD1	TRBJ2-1	TGTGCCAGCAGCCAAGATCCAGGGGGTGAGCAGTTCTTC	CASSQDPGGEQFF
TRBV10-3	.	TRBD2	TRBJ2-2	TGTGCCATCAGTGTAGTCAGCGGGGTCAACACCGGGGAGCTGTTTTTT	CAISVVSGVNTGELFF
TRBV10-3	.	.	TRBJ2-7	TGTGCCACAGAAGTGGGACTCAGCCAAACCTACGAGCAGTACTTC	CATEVGLSQTYEQYF
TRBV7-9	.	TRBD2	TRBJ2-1	TGTGCCAGCAGCCCCACTAGCGGGAGGGGTTACAATGAGCAGTTCTTC	CASSPTSGRGYNEQFF
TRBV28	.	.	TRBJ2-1	TGTGCCAGCAGTTTAAGGTACCTAGCATATGGTGAGCAGTTCTTC	CASSLRYLAYGEQFF
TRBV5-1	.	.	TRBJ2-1	TGCGCCAGCGTTTCCCAACCACAAAGCTCCTACAATGAGCAGTTCTTC	CASVSQPQSSYNEQFF
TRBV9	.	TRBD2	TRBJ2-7	TGTGCCAGCAGCTCCGGACTAGCGGCTACCTACGAGCAGTACTTC	CASSSGLAATYEQYF
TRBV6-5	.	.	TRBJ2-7	TGTGCCAGCAGTTACAGGGTTCCGGGCTCCTACGAGCAGTACTTC	CASSYRVPGSYEQYF
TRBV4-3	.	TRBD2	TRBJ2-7	TGCGCCAGCAGCCAAGGACTAGCGGGAGGGACCCTCGAGCAGTACTTC	CASSQGLAGGTLEQYF
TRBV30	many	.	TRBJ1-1	TGTGCCTGGAGTATAGGGACCACTGAAGCTTTCTTT	CAWSIGTTEAFF